The present TCR beta chain was sequenced within a study of T cells in Graves' hyperthyroidism and ophthalmopathy. Clinicians diagnosed patients from clinical symptoms, serum thyroxine and TRAb, thyroid ultrasound and orbital computed tomography. The authors obtained PBMCs from roughly 10 ml of fresh peripheral blood. Amplification of TCR beta CDR3 regions used RNA as the template. The HTBI primer set was used in a first-round RT-PCR of the TCR CDR3. TCRdb re-derived calls from the multiplex PCR reads in MiXCR, one entry per CDR3 protein. Of under 450,000 distinct CDR3 sequences in the sample, roughly 15% are singletons; the top ten hold 30% to 35%. This receptor was identified in a woman aged 30 to 39 with Graves' hyperthyroidism that later progressed to Graves' ophthalmopathy. Sequenced sample: blood.

The CDR3 here is CAWSGTENTGELFF. The CDR3 bases are TGTGCCTGGAGTGGGACAGAGAACACCGGGGAGCTGTTTTTT. V gene TRBV30 combines with J gene TRBJ2-2, with D possibly matching TRBD1 (6 bases). The germline V and J ends were trimmed by 1 base and 1 base, with 7 bases remaining between them. Germline loops: CDR1 GTSNPN, CDR2 SVGIG (reference sequence). The CDR3 totals 14 residues. Full variable domain (outside the CDR3, taken from reference TRBV30 and TRBJ2-2): SQTIHQWPATLVQPVGSPLSLECTVEGTSNPNLYWYRQAAGRGLQLLFYSVGIGQISSEVPQNLSASRPQDRQFILSSKKLLLSDSGFYLCAWSGTENTGELFFGEGSRLTVL.